One sample yielded the 29 T cell receptor beta chains listed below, sequenced in a study of T cell responses to AZD1222 COVID-19 vaccine. Sequencing was performed with immunoSEQ multiplex PCR; in TCRdb, only in-frame clones are kept and a portion is missing. The data show about 120,000 clones, about 85% seen once. The material was peripheral blood, obtained 28 days after the second AZD1222 dose. These receptor sequences come from an adult who received the AZD1222 COVID-19 vaccine.

The CDR3 DNA follows: TGCGCCAGCAGCCCCGAAGGGGCGCCTGGGATGCGCTACACCTTC. Translation gives CASSPEGAPGMRYTF. The genes are TRBV4-3 and TRBJ1-2; D is perhaps TRBD1 (5 bases). Trimming cost V 4 bases and J 9 bases, with 21 bases left between them. Germline CDR1 and CDR2: LGHNA and YSLEER. The CDR3 runs 15 residues.

The chain carries TRBV6-5 and TRBJ1-5, with a tentative D call TRBD1 (6 bases). Trimming stripped 5 bases from V and 6 bases from J, with 14 bases between. The CDR3 length is 14 residues. From germline, CDR1 is MNHEY and CDR2 SVGAGI. CDR3 sequence: CASSPRQAAQPQHF. The CDR3 DNA sequence: TGTGCCAGCAGTCCTCGACAGGCTGCTCAGCCCCAGCATTTT.

The chain combines TRBV27 with TRBJ1-6; D not certain. V lost 8 bases and J 0 bases, leaving 14 bases between the germline ends. The CDR3 extends over 16 amino acids. In germline, CDR1 is MNHEY, CDR2 SMNVEV (reference sequence). In DNA, the CDR3 is TGTGCCAGCCGGAGCCAAGGCTACTCCTATAATTCACCCCTCCACTTT. Translated, it gives CASRSQGYSYNSPLHF.

This chain uses TRBV2 with TRBJ1-5; D possibly corresponds to TRBD1 (5 bases). Germline loops: CDR1 SNHLY, CDR2 FYNNEI. The CDR3 runs to 13 residues. V gave up 5 bases and J gave up 5 bases, with 10 bases separating them. CDR3 DNA: TGTGCCAGCAGTCGAGACAGTGATCAGCCCCAGCATTTT. Protein sequence: CASSRDSDQPQHF. The whole variable domain, filled in from reference TRBV2 and TRBJ1-5, reads EPEVTQTPSHQVTQMGQEVILRCVPISNHLYFYWYRQILGQKVEFLVSFYNNEISEKSEIFDDQFSVERPDGSNFTLKIRSTKLEDSAMYFCASSRDSDQPQHFGDGTRLSIL.

The chain joins TRBV27 to TRBJ1-4; TRBD1 matches at 7 bases. The CDR3 spans 13 residues. Germline trimming cut 10 bases from V and 8 bases from J; bases unmatched to any gene: 10. Germline-derived CDR1 and CDR2 are MNHEY and SMNVEV (reference sequence). CDR3 region: CATSRTGGEKLFF. DNA for the CDR3: TGTGCCACCTCAAGGACAGGCGGGGAAAAACTGTTTTTT.

This chain joins TRBV2 and TRBJ1-6, with 7 nucleotides matching TRBD1. The germline V gene encodes CDR1 SNHLY and CDR2 FYNNEI. J was trimmed by 9 bases and V by 4 bases; bases with no gene match: 6. The CDR3 spans 14 residues. The CDR3 sequence: CASSGQGTVSPLHF. The CDR3, as DNA: TGTGCCAGCAGTGGACAGGGTACGGTTTCACCCCTCCACTTT. The whole variable domain, remainder taken from reference TRBV2 and TRBJ1-6, is EPEVTQTPSHQVTQMGQEVILRCVPISNHLYFYWYRQILGQKVEFLVSFYNNEISEKSEIFDDQFSVERPDGSNFTLKIRSTKLEDSAMYFCASSGQGTVSPLHFGNGTRLTVT.

This clone was recorded only once. The chain uses TRBV7-9 and TRBJ2-2, with D tentatively TRBD1 (5 bases). Germline V gene data show CDR1 as SEHNR and CDR2 as FQNEAQ (reference sequence). Trimming stripped 5 bases from V and 4 bases from J, with 14 bases between. The CDR3 has 15 residues. The CDR3 DNA reads as TGTGCCAGCAGCCCCCCCACAGGACCCACCGGGGAGCTGTTTTTT. Translation: CASSPPTGPTGELFF.

The rearrangement uses TRBV7-8 and TRBJ2-1, with D unresolved. Germline V gene data show CDR1 as SGHVS and CDR2 as FQNEAQ. The CDR3 is made up of 13 amino acids. The V end was cut by 5 bases, the J end by 6 bases, with 11 bases between. The CDR3 nucleotides read TGTGCCAGCAGCCCGCCCCCGTCCAATGAGCAGTTCTTC. Its protein product is CASSPPPSNEQFF.

The rearrangement links TRBV28 to TRBJ2-7; D is unresolved. Germline CDR1 is MDHEN and CDR2 is SYDVKM. The CDR3 totals 11 residues. V lost 5 bases and J lost 3, with 5 bases in between. The CDR3: CASSSLYEQYF. CDR3 DNA: TGTGCCAGCAGTAGCCTCTACGAGCAGTACTTC.

The chain has TRBV3-1 (or the pseudogene TRBV3-2) and TRBJ2-5, with D unresolved. CDR1 LGHDT and CDR2 YNNKEL come from the germline V gene (reference sequence). V lost 0 bases to trimming and J lost 4 bases, with 9 bases between them. The CDR3 has 14 amino acids. The CDR3 sequence is CASSQDPNGETQYF. The CDR3 coding sequence is TGTGCCAGCAGCCAAGATCCGAACGGAGAGACCCAGTACTTC.

The rearrangement links TRBV9 to TRBJ1-4; 9 bases are shared with TRBD1. With 2 bases clipped from V and 1 base from J, the junction kept 6 bases outside the gene matches. This CDR3 comprises 17 residues. Germline V lookup: CDR1 SGDLS, CDR2 YYNGEE. The CDR3 here is CASSVATGGRTNEKLFF. DNA for the CDR3: TGTGCCAGCAGCGTGGCGACAGGGGGACGAACTAATGAAAAACTGTTTTTT.

This rearrangement joins TRBV7-9 to TRBJ2-7; 9 bases align to TRBD1. The length of the CDR3 is 15 residues. Germline V gene lookup returns CDR1 SEHNR and CDR2 FQNEAQ (reference sequence). The V gene end was trimmed by 4 bases and the J gene end by 4 bases; junction bases not matched to a gene: 8. In nucleotides, the CDR3 is TGTGCCAGCAGCTACCAGGGGACAGGGACTTACGAGCAGTACTTC. Protein: CASSYQGTGTYEQYF.

V and J are TRBV30 and TRBJ1-4, with 8 bases matching TRBD1. CDR1 is GTSNPN, CDR2 SVGIG, per germline (reference sequence). The CDR3 sequence is 14 residues long. Trimming removed 2 bases from V and 7 bases from J; junction bases left unmatched: 6. This CDR3 is CAWSNGQGPEKLFF. The CDR3 coding sequence is TGTGCCTGGAGTAACGGACAGGGTCCTGAAAAACTGTTTTTT.

In nucleotides, the CDR3 is TGTGCCAGCTCCACCCGCAGAGGGACAGGCTTCTACAATGAGCAGTTCTTC. Its protein product is CASSTRRGTGFYNEQFF. The genes are TRBV18 and TRBJ2-1, with 8 bases lining up with TRBD1. Looked up from germline, CDR1 is KGHSH and CDR2 is LQKENI. This CDR3 comprises 17 residues. Trimming at V came to 6 bases and at J to 3 bases, leaving 13 bases not matched to a gene.

The chain joins TRBV28 to TRBJ2-7; 8 bases are shared with TRBD1. Germline CDR1 MDHEN, CDR2 SYDVKM. The trim removed 7 bases at V and 3 bases at J, leaving 2 bases unmatched. This CDR3 has 12 residues. The CDR3 region is CASKDRDYEQYF. The CDR3 DNA is TGTGCCAGCAAGGACAGGGACTACGAGCAGTACTTC. Drawing the rest from reference TRBV28 and TRBJ2-7, the complete variable domain is DVKVTQSSRYLVKRTGEKVFLECVQDMDHENMFWYRQDPGLGLRLIYFSYDVKMKEKGDIPEGYSVSREKKERFSLILESASTNQTSMYLCASKDRDYEQYFGPGTRLTVT.

The chain uses TRBV7-8 and TRBJ2-5; D is tentatively TRBD1 or TRBD2 (5 bases each). CDR3 length: 15 amino acids. Germline CDR1 SGHVS, CDR2 FQNEAQ. The V end lost 5 bases, the J end lost 1 base, and 14 bases lay between the germline ends. The CDR3 DNA follows: TGTGCCAGCAGCCCGTCTGGGGGAATCCAAGAGACCCAGTACTTC. Amino acids: CASSPSGGIQETQYF.

The chain employs TRBV30 and TRBJ1-5; no reliable D call. This CDR3 contains 15 residues. CDR1 is GTSNPN and CDR2 is SVGIG in the germline V gene (reference sequence). The ends were cut back, 2 bases at V and 6 bases at J, with 17 bases in the middle. The DNA for the CDR3 is TGTGCCTGGAGTCCCCGGGGAGGGCTAGGTCAGCCCCAGCATTTT. It specifies CAWSPRGGLGQPQHF.

In the case of this clone: The same CDR3 arises from other DNA sequences in this sample as well. The rearrangement links TRBV5-5 to TRBJ1-1; D unresolved. The CDR3 extends over 13 amino acids. V lost 0 bases and J 1 base, leaving 4 bases between the germline ends. Germline lookup yields CDR1 SGHKS and CDR2 YYEKEE (reference sequence). For the CDR3, the DNA is TGTGCCAGCAGCTTGGCGGGGAACACTGAAGCTTTCTTT. It yields the protein CASSLAGNTEAFF.

This chain links TRBV5-1 with TRBJ1-1; D gene ambiguous. Trimming cost V 6 bases and J 1 base, with 16 bases left between them. Germline CDR1 and CDR2: SGHRS and YFSETQ. This CDR3 is 15 amino acids long. The CDR3 DNA reads as TGCGCCAGCACCCCTTATACTCGGGGGAACACTGAAGCTTTCTTT. This gives the protein CASTPYTRGNTEAFF.

The chain employs TRBV7-3 and TRBJ2-1; 8 positions match TRBD1. This CDR3 is built from 16 residues. The germline V gene encodes CDR1 SGHTA and CDR2 FQGTGA. V gave up 4 bases and J gave up 4 bases; unmatched junction bases: 9. The CDR3 sequence is CASSSQGALTYNEQFF. As DNA, the CDR3 is TGTGCCAGCAGCTCTCAGGGGGCCCTAACTTACAATGAGCAGTTCTTC.

V usage is TRBV6-5 and J usage is TRBJ1-2; maybe TRBD1 (6 bases). This CDR3 is 12 amino acids long. Germline assignment: CDR1 MNHEY and CDR2 SVGAGI. V was clipped by 7 bases and J by 7 bases, with 13 bases between them. The CDR3 loop is CASKAQGSGYTF. CDR3 DNA sequence: TGTGCCAGCAAGGCACAGGGAAGTGGCTACACCTTC.

The rearrangement uses TRBV19 and TRBJ1-4; the match to TRBD1 covers 10 bases. Germline V gene data show CDR1 as LNHDA and CDR2 as SQIVND (reference sequence). V gave up 7 bases and J gave up 8 bases; unmatched junction bases: 4. The CDR3 is 13 residues long. In DNA form, the CDR3 reads TGTGCCAGTAATCGGGACAGGGGAGAAAAACTGTTTTTT. It specifies CASNRDRGEKLFF.

This sequence joins TRBV5-5 and TRBJ1-2, with TRBD1 matching 8 bases. This CDR3 is built from 16 residues. Trimming at V came to 1 base and at J to 5 bases, leaving 10 bases not matched to a gene. CDR1 is SGHKS, CDR2 YYEKEE, per germline (reference sequence). The CDR3 region has the DNA TGTGCCAGCAGCTTGAGCCCTGGACAGGGTGGATATGGCTACACCTTC. This encodes CASSLSPGQGGYGYTF.

This chain links TRBV2 with TRBJ1-5; possibly TRBD1 for D (5 bases). The CDR3 covers 13 residues. The V gene's germline CDR1 is SNHLY and CDR2 FYNNEI. V lost 7 bases, J lost 4 bases, and 11 bases lay in between. CDR3 amino acids: CASTPEGNQPQHF. The DNA for the CDR3 is TGTGCCAGCACCCCGGAGGGGAATCAGCCCCAGCATTTT. Drawing the rest from reference TRBV2 and TRBJ1-5, the complete variable domain is EPEVTQTPSHQVTQMGQEVILRCVPISNHLYFYWYRQILGQKVEFLVSFYNNEISEKSEIFDDQFSVERPDGSNFTLKIRSTKLEDSAMYFCASTPEGNQPQHFGDGTRLSIL.

V usage is TRBV5-1 and J usage is TRBJ2-3; 10 bases are a match to TRBD1. The V gene's germline CDR1 is SGHRS and CDR2 YFSETQ. The CDR3 totals 14 residues. With 4 bases clipped from V and 5 bases from J, the junction kept 4 bases outside the gene matches. CDR3 sequence (DNA): TGCGCCAGCAGCGGGGGGACAGGGGTAGATACGCAGTATTTT. Translating gives CASSGGTGVDTQYF.

This clone was observed a few times. The chain combines TRBV5-1 with TRBJ1-4; the D gene is possibly TRBD1 (6 bases). V lost 1 base to trimming and J lost 12 bases, with 25 bases between them. CDR1 is SGHRS and CDR2 is YFSETQ in the germline V gene. This CDR3 contains 17 residues. The CDR3 reads CASSLYGQGPLTRELFF. The CDR3 bases are TGCGCCAGCAGCTTGTATGGGCAGGGGCCCCTTACACGGGAACTGTTTTTT.

The V call is TRBV9, the J call TRBJ1-5; possible D gene TRBD1, 6 bases. The germline V and J ends were trimmed by 4 bases and 5 bases, with 10 bases remaining between them. Germline lookup yields CDR1 SGDLS and CDR2 YYNGEE. The CDR3 is made up of 13 amino acids. CDR3 DNA sequence: TGTGCCAGCAGCCCACAGGGTGATCAGCCCCAGCATTTT. This codes for CASSPQGDQPQHF. The entire variable domain, with the rest obtained from reference TRBV9 and TRBJ1-5, is as follows: DSGVTQTPKHLITATGQRVTLRCSPRSGDLSVYWYQQSLDQGLQFLIQYYNGEERAKGNILERFSAQQFPDLHSELNLSSLELGDSALYFCASSPQGDQPQHFGDGTRLSIL.

The chain is built from TRBV3-1 (or the pseudogene TRBV3-2) and TRBJ2-2; D is ambiguous. Trimming took 2 bases from V and 4 from J, leaving 8 bases between them. The length of the CDR3 is 14 residues. From germline, CDR1 is LGHDT and CDR2 YNNKEL (reference sequence). Here the CDR3 reads CASSQMGSTGELFF. CDR3 DNA: TGTGCCAGCAGCCAAATGGGATCCACCGGGGAGCTGTTTTTT.

CDR3 in DNA: TGCAGTGCTAGAGGCAAGGATGGCTACACCTTC. The encoded protein is CSARGKDGYTF. The rearrangement links TRBV20-1 to TRBJ1-2; D call uncertain. Trimming took 1 base from V and 6 from J, leaving 6 bases between them. The CDR3 consists of 11 residues. Germline CDR1 reads DFQATT; CDR2 reads SNEGSKA (reference sequence).